This TCR beta chain was captured in a study of early T cells in non-severe SARS-CoV-2 infection. At the level of the study: Bulk RNA from unsorted whole blood was sequenced; chains were unpaired.

As for this clonotype: The antigen remains undetermined.

Each cDNA molecule carried a unique molecular identifier. TCRdb re-called the 5' RACE reads through MiXCR, storing one row per CDR3 protein. The sample lists some 80,000 distinct CDR3 sequences; roughly 12% were seen once. Study results and limitations: There was a bias toward anti-spike CD8 responses in VDJdb matching, which missed private and CD4 specificities.

V gave up 4 bases and J gave up 5 bases, with 15 bases separating them. The germline gives CDR1 SGHDT, CDR2 YYEEEE. CDR3 size: 14 residues. This specimen consisted of whole blood, obtained at baseline. The V gene is TRBV5-6, the J gene TRBJ1-1; weak D call: TRBD1 (5 bases). The TCR sequence derives from an adult who was a healthcare worker with PCR-confirmed SARS-CoV-2 infection or an uninfected control (not recorded which). The donor label of this sample is uncertain. The CDR3 bases are TGTGCCAGCAGCCCCGTATCGGGGGGGACTGAAGCTTTCTTT. Amino acids: CASSPVSGGTEAFF.